A selection of T cell receptor beta chains follows, all from one sample in a study of blood T cells in healthy people across ages. TCRdb analysed the 5' RACE reads with MiXCR anew, one entry per CDR3 protein. The sample lists approximately 900,000 distinct CDR3 sequences; approximately 49% were seen once. The sequenced sample consisted of blood. These receptors were taken from a man between 25 and 39 years old in good health. The CDR3 runs from the conserved cysteine through the conserved F or W. D genes are given only for firm matches. Clone sizes are given selectively: once, few, many, or a class where the clone is expanded.

>TRBD1|NA|TRBJ1-2|TRBV12-3/TRBV12-4
TGTGCCAGCATCCAGGCAGGGGGTAGGAAAGATGGCTACACCTTC
CASIQAGGRKDGYTF
>TRBD1|few|TRBJ2-1|TRBV12-3/TRBV12-4
TGTGCCAGCAGTTCTCCGGGACAGGCCTACAATGAGCAGTTCTTC
CASSSPGQAYNEQFF
>NA|NA|TRBJ2-7|TRBV7-8
TGTGCCAGCAGCTTATTAACTAGTCCCTCCTACGAGCAGTACTTC
CASSLLTSPSYEQYF
>NA|few|TRBJ1-2|TRBV28
TGTGCCAGCAGTCCGCGAAGCTATGGCTACACCTTC
CASSPRSYGYTF
>NA|NA|TRBJ1-2|TRBV6-5
TGTGCCAGCAGTTATCCCGCGGGGGCCGGCTACACCTTC
CASSYPAGAGYTF
>NA|NA|TRBJ2-7|TRBV5-1
TGCGCCAGCAGCTTTGAGGACGGGTACTACGAGCAGTACTTC
CASSFEDGYYEQYF
>NA|NA|TRBJ2-3|TRBV20-1
TGCAGTGCTAGAGTCCAACCTAGAAACAGGGACACAGATACGCAGTATTTT
CSARVQPRNRDTDTQYF
>NA|NA|TRBJ1-2|TRBV9
TGTGCCAGCAGCGTAGTTTCCCGGGGAAACTATGGCTACACCTTC
CASSVVSRGNYGYTF
>TRBD1|few|TRBJ2-5|TRBV4-3
TGCGCCAGCAGCCAGCAGACAGGGGGCGAGACCCAGTACTTC
CASSQQTGGETQYF
>NA|NA|TRBJ1-1|TRBV29-1
TGCAGCGTTGAACAGGGGATGGGAGGAACTGAAGCTTTCTTT
CSVEQGMGGTEAFF
>NA|NA|TRBJ1-1|TRBV27
TGTGCCAGCAGTTTCATTAGAGACCTAAACACTGAAGCTTTCTTT
CASSFIRDLNTEAFF
>TRBD1|few|TRBJ2-7|TRBV4-2
TGTGCCAGCAGCCAAGATCCGGGACAGGCCTACGAGCAGTACTTC
CASSQDPGQAYEQYF
>TRBD2|NA|TRBJ2-5|TRBV4-2
TGTGCCAGCAGCCAAGATTGGGCGGGGGGGGTTCAAGAGACCCAGTACTTC
CASSQDWAGGVQETQYF
>NA|many|TRBJ1-2|TRBV12-3/TRBV12-4
TGTGCCAGCAGTAAGCCGGGACTGGGCTATGGCTACACCTTC
CASSKPGLGYGYTF
>NA|NA|TRBJ1-4|TRBV3-1
TGTGCCAGCAGCCACCGGGGACCAAAGCGGGAAAAACTGTTTTTT
CASSHRGPKREKLFF
>TRBD2|NA|TRBJ2-3|TRBV7-8
TGTGCCAGCACCTTAGGGCGGGCGGGGGGCACAGATACGCAGTATTTT
CASTLGRAGGTDTQYF
>TRBD1|few|TRBJ1-2|TRBV28
TGTGCCGTCCCCGGGACAGGCAGGACTAACTATGGCTACACCTTC
CAVPGTGRTNYGYTF